The present entry profiles one T cell receptor beta chain with its context. Its antigen target is currently unknown. Base-call qualities are not available, and no considerably larger clone is one nucleotide away. The data derive from a study of regulatory and conventional T cells in RAG deficiency (dated by TCRdb to about 2017). Looking at the study overall: The study used high-throughput TCR beta sequencing to compare repertoire diversity and composition of Treg, conventional CD4+ and CD8+ T cells between RAG-deficient patients and healthy controls.

Receptor amplification or capture employed the immunoSEQ multiplex PCR assay. Rearranged TCR beta chain products were amplified from genomic DNA of sorted T-cell subsets and sequenced. Per the authors' processing: Shannon entropy and Simpson indices were used to measure the diversity of productive TCR beta rearrangements in each repertoire. Clonal expansion was assessed by the summed frequency of the 100 most abundant productive TCR beta clonotypes among total reads. The TRB repertoires were scored with a self-reactivity index built on which amino acids appear at CDR3beta positions 6 and 7. Two-way ANOVA was used for repertoire analyses, while Student t or Mann-Whitney tests were used for flow cytometric analyses. As stored in TCRdb, this immuneACCESS dataset retains in-frame rearrangements with V and J assigned. A fraction of the clones does not appear; measured against another copy, unresolved V genes explain less than half of the discrepancy, and the remainder lacks a known reason. The V and J calls and clone size are taken from that table; D and trimming were inferred from the DNA. Here the sample has around 25,000 clones; around 95% occur a single time. Clones ranked in the top ten supply 1% to 1.5% of the sample.

Before genomic DNA extraction, conventional CD4+ T cells were purified from blood as CD25-low CD127-high cells. Eight or nine healthy control donors were used as the comparison group for repertoire analyses. The germline V gene specifies MGHRA as CDR1 and YSYEKL as CDR2. V is pruned by 1 base and J by 3 bases, leaving 7 bases of the junction without a gene match. The CDR3 sequence holds 16 residues, the cysteine and phenylalanine included. Here the CDR3 DNA is all that survives: 48 bases in frame from base 1. Points the paper makes about the study in general: Sorted CD25-high CD127-low cells from Omenn syndrome patients may represent peripherally activated cells rather than bona fide Treg cells. Compared with control T-cell subpopulations, RAG-deficient patients had much lower Shannon entropy and higher Simpson indices. Compared with controls, Omenn syndrome and CID/AS patients had about 92-fold fewer unique TCR beta sequences in Treg cells, but only roughly 10-fold fewer in the other subsets. For some subjects, some analyses of T-cell subsets were not performed. All patient T-cell subsets had shorter CDR3 lengths; Omenn syndrome patients showed >85% Treg-Tconv repertoire overlap at nucleotide and amino acid level.

These data are also associated with another study on regulatory T cells. Drawing on the second study: For the multiplex PCR, 52 forward TRBV primers and 13 reverse TRBJ primers were used, and amplification bias was corrected with both assay-based and computational methods. Repertoires from patients had restricted unique TRB V-J pairs and skewed V and J gene usage, with the strongest effect in regulatory T cells. The study compared T-cell receptor beta repertoires of sorted regulatory, conventional CD4+ and CD8+ T cells between CD3G-deficient patients and healthy controls. Peripheral blood mononuclear cells were isolated by Ficoll density separation. Rearranged TRB loci were amplified from genomic DNA by multiplex PCR within the immunoSEQ assay. TRB amplicons were sequenced on an Illumina HiSeq platform. Raw sequences were error-filtered and aligned to reference gene sequences by custom algorithms, then analyzed with the immunoSEQ online tools. Productive and nonproductive TRB rearrangement frequencies were evaluated among both unique and total sequences. Groups were compared by t tests, Mann-Whitney tests or two-way ANOVA performed in Prism software.

Specimen: CD25- CD4+ T cells sorted from blood. The TCR sequence derives from a human donor in good health. The chain couples TRBV4-1 to TRBJ2-3, with 7 bases aligning to TRBD1. CDR3 reads: CASSQGTGRVTDTQYF. The nucleotides are TGCGCCAGCAGCCAAGGGACAGGAAGGGTTACAGATACGCAGTATTTT.